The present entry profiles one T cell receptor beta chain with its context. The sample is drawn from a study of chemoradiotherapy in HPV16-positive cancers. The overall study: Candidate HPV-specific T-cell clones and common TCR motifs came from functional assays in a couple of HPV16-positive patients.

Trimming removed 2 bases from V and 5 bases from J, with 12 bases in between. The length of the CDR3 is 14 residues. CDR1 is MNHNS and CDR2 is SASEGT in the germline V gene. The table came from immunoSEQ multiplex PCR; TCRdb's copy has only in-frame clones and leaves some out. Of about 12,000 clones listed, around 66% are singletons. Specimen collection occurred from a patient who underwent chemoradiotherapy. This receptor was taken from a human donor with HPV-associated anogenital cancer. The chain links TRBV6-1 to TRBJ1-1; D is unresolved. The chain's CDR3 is CASSELWGGTEAFF. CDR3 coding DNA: TGTGCCAGCAGTGAATTGTGGGGAGGGACTGAAGCTTTCTTT.